The 24 T cell receptor beta chains presented below share a single source sample, sequenced in a study of T cells after posttransplantation cyclophosphamide. A marrow graft followed busulfan-fludarabine conditioning, with cyclophosphamide on days +3 and +4. Sequenced by immunoSEQ multiplex PCR; TCRdb stores in-frame clones only, minus some. The sample includes several thousand clones, more than 75% of them seen just once. Sequenced here: PBMCs, sampled after allogeneic stem cell transplant with posttransplant cyclophosphamide. These receptors all come from a female patient in her 40s who received an allogeneic stem cell transplant from an unrelated donor, was CMV-positive, and had no GVHD. Some T cells may be the graft donor's.

This clone has only a few counts. CDR3 loop: CAISEGGPEAFF. In DNA, the CDR3 is TGTGCCATCAGTGAAGGAGGGCCTGAAGCTTTCTTT. V is TRBV10-3 and J is TRBJ1-1, with D unresolved. The CDR3 length is 12 residues. Trimming took 3 bases from V and 6 from J, leaving 8 bases between them. CDR1 is ENHRY, CDR2 SYGVKD, per germline.

The rearrangement links TRBV7-2 to TRBJ1-1, with D unresolved. The V and J ends lost 1 base and 1 base respectively, with 13 bases between them. This CDR3 spans 16 amino acids. CDR1 is SGHTA and CDR2 is FQGNSA in the germline V gene. The CDR3 DNA is TGTGCCAGCAGCTTAGGAGGGAGTTCAAGGAACACTGAAGCTTTCTTT. It translates to CASSLGGSSRNTEAFF.

The J gene is TRBJ2-5, the V gene TRBV19; 8 bases are a match to TRBD2. The length of the CDR3 is 15 residues. CDR1 is LNHDA, CDR2 SQIVND, per germline (reference sequence). The V gene end was trimmed by 3 bases and the J gene end by 4 bases; junction bases not matched to a gene: 7. CDR3 residues: CASSIWRGAGETQYF. The DNA for the CDR3 is TGTGCCAGTAGTATCTGGCGGGGGGCCGGAGAGACCCAGTACTTC.

The chain combines TRBV5-6 with TRBJ2-7, with 9 bases identical to TRBD1. Trimming took 4 bases from V and 3 from J; bases not matched to a gene: 5. The CDR3 is 14 amino acids. The germline V gene has CDR1 SGHDT and CDR2 YYEEEE. Here the CDR3 reads CASSADRGDYEQYF. CDR3 in DNA: TGTGCCAGCAGCGCGGACAGGGGAGACTACGAGCAGTACTTC.

The chain links TRBV5-8 to TRBJ2-7; D is undetermined. Germline V gene lookup returns CDR1 SGHTS and CDR2 YDEGEE. The CDR3 runs to 13 residues. V was clipped by 3 bases and J by 0 bases, with 7 bases between them. CDR3 protein: CASSYRSSYEQYF. CDR3 coding DNA: TGTGCCAGCAGCTACAGAAGCTCCTACGAGCAGTACTTC.

Concerning this clone itself: Relative to the germline gene, one junction end is altered; a read error may explain this. This sequence joins TRBV7-7 and TRBJ2-5, with 7 positions matching TRBD2. The CDR3 covers 15 residues. Germline-derived CDR1 and CDR2 are SSHAT and FNYEAQ (reference sequence). This CDR3 reads CASSQTRGVGETQYF. The CDR3 coding sequence is TGTGCTAGCAGCCAAACCCGGGGGGTAGGAGAGACCCAGTACTTC.

The rearrangement joins TRBV10-3 to TRBJ2-4; 11 bases agree with TRBD1. After removal of 2 bases from V and 9 bases from J, the junction contained 6 bases not matched to a gene. The CDR3 length is 15 residues. Germline values: CDR1 ENHRY, CDR2 SYGVKD. CDR3 nucleotide sequence: TGTGCCATCAGTGAGGGACAGGGGGCCTACAGCATTCAGTACTTC. Amino acid sequence: CAISEGQGAYSIQYF.

This clone was picked up one time. The chain has TRBV5-1 and TRBJ2-1, with D possibly matching TRBD2 (6 bases). The V end lost 2 bases, the J end lost 4 bases, and 19 bases lay between the germline ends. Looked up from germline, CDR1 is SGHRS and CDR2 is YFSETQ. CDR3 size: 17 residues. The CDR3 region has the DNA TGCGCCAGCAGCTTAATGGGACTCCCGCCGGGTTACAATGAGCAGTTCTTC. Translating it yields CASSLMGLPPGYNEQFF.

The chain is built from TRBV9 and TRBJ1-2, with 9 bases fitting TRBD1. Germline trimming cut 2 bases from V and 2 bases from J; bases unmatched to any gene: 1. The CDR3 runs to 14 residues. From germline, CDR1 is SGDLS and CDR2 YYNGEE. The CDR3 is CASSVGQGNYGYTF. The DNA for the CDR3 is TGTGCCAGCAGCGTTGGACAGGGGAACTATGGCTACACCTTC.

The rearrangement uses TRBV7-8 and TRBJ2-2; D gene ambiguous. V was pared by 2 bases and J by 15 bases, with 10 bases between. Germline loops: CDR1 SGHVS, CDR2 FQNEAQ. The CDR3 sequence is 11 residues long. For the CDR3, the DNA is TGTGCCAGCAGCTTATACCTCGAGTTGTTTTTT. Protein: CASSLYLELFF.

The chain employs TRBV2 and TRBJ2-2; a weak D match, TRBD2 (5 bases). The CDR3 totals 11 residues. In germline, CDR1 is SNHLY, CDR2 FYNNEI. V dropped 8 bases and J dropped 8 bases, with 9 bases sitting between them. The CDR3 region is CASSAAGELFF. Written as DNA, the CDR3 is TGTGCCAGCTCAGCGGCTGGGGAGCTGTTTTTT. The whole variable domain, filled in from reference TRBV2 and TRBJ2-2, reads EPEVTQTPSHQVTQMGQEVILRCVPISNHLYFYWYRQILGQKVEFLVSFYNNEISEKSEIFDDQFSVERPDGSNFTLKIRSTKLEDSAMYFCASSAAGELFFGEGSRLTVL.

This chain joins TRBV28 and TRBJ2-5; no reliable D call. Germline-derived CDR1 and CDR2 are MDHEN and SYDVKM. Between the trimmed V and J ends, which lost 5 bases and 5 bases, there was a span of 15 bases. CDR3 length: 14 amino acids. CDR3 amino acids: CASSPSLARETQYF. For the CDR3, the DNA is TGTGCCAGCAGTCCCTCACTCGCCCGGGAGACCCAGTACTTC.

This clone came up once. The chain has TRBV29-1 and TRBJ2-7, with 8 bases that match TRBD1. The CDR3 runs 15 residues. The V segment lost 6 bases and the J segment 0 bases; nucleotides outside the gene matches: 10. Germline CDR1 and CDR2: SQVTM and ANQGSEA. Here the CDR3 DNA reads TGCAGCGTGTTTATAGGACAGGGTACCTCCTACGAGCAGTACTTC. Translating gives CSVFIGQGTSYEQYF.

A few counts support this clone. The chain joins TRBV5-5 to TRBJ1-1; the D is unclear. Germline V gene data show CDR1 as SGHKS and CDR2 as YYEKEE (reference sequence). The V end lost 2 bases, the J end lost 1 base, and 6 bases lay between the germline ends. The CDR3 runs 13 residues. CDR3 sequence: CASSFQSNTEAFF. CDR3 coding DNA: TGTGCCAGCAGCTTCCAGTCGAACACTGAAGCTTTCTTT.

This chain uses TRBV11-3 with TRBJ1-1, with D possibly TRBD1 on 6 matching bases. The CDR3 sequence is 14 residues long. Germline assignment: CDR1 SGHNT and CDR2 YENEEA. Trimming removed 4 bases at V and 4 bases at J, with 13 bases between. CDR3 in amino acids: CASSSDRQGTEAFF. CDR3 DNA sequence: TGTGCCAGCAGCTCCGACAGGCAGGGCACTGAAGCTTTCTTT.

The chain carries TRBV28 and TRBJ2-2; D is perhaps TRBD2 (5 bases). There are 13 residues in the CDR3. V was shortened by 2 bases and J by 6 bases, with 7 bases between the two germline ends. Germline loops: CDR1 MDHEN, CDR2 SYDVKM. In DNA, the CDR3 is TGTGCCAGCAGTTTACGTAGCGCCGGGGAGCTGTTTTTT. Translation gives CASSLRSAGELFF.

The genes are TRBV6-1 and TRBJ1-2, with 10 bases that match TRBD1. V was clipped by 6 bases and J by 3 bases; unmatched bases: 4. From germline, CDR1 is MNHNS and CDR2 SASEGT. The CDR3 covers 14 residues. The CDR3 loop is CASSPGQGYYGYTF. The CDR3 DNA sequence: TGTGCCAGCAGCCCGGGACAGGGGTACTATGGCTACACCTTC.

The chain uses TRBV28 and TRBJ1-5; D is uncertain. Germline V gene data show CDR1 as MDHEN and CDR2 as SYDVKM. This CDR3 is 16 amino acids long. The V end was cut by 5 bases, the J end by 2 bases, with 16 bases between. The DNA for the CDR3 is TGTGCCAGCAGTCCACATCGAGGTGGCGGCAATCAGCCCCAGCATTTT. It translates to CASSPHRGGGNQPQHF.

This clone came up once. The chain combines TRBV4-2 with TRBJ2-3; TRBD2 matches at 8 bases. The germline CDR1 and CDR2 sequences are LGHNA and YNFKEQ. The trim removed 1 base at V and 4 bases at J, leaving 10 bases unmatched. The length of the CDR3 is 17 residues. CDR3 sequence reads: CASSQGLGSGEADTQYF. In DNA, the CDR3 is TGTGCCAGCAGCCAAGGCCTTGGTAGCGGGGAAGCAGATACGCAGTATTTT.

The genes are TRBV27 and TRBJ2-7; 8 nucleotides match TRBD1. CDR1 is MNHEY, CDR2 SMNVEV, per germline (reference sequence). The CDR3 loop spans 13 amino acids. Trimming at V came to 5 bases and at J to 5 bases, leaving 5 bases not matched to a gene. The CDR3 region has the DNA TGTGCCAGCAGTACAGACAGGGGTAACGAGCAGTACTTC. It codes for CASSTDRGNEQYF.

The chain uses TRBV7-9 and TRBJ1-4, with 7 bases lining up with TRBD1. The CDR3 is 16 residues long. The V segment lost 1 base and the J segment 4 bases; nucleotides outside the gene matches: 6. CDR1 and CDR2 from the germline V gene are SEHNR and FQNEAQ (reference sequence). This CDR3 is CASSLEFGTVNEKLFF. DNA of the CDR3: TGTGCCAGCAGCTTAGAATTTGGGACAGTTAATGAAAAACTGTTTTTT.

This rearrangement joins TRBV4-3 to TRBJ2-7; TRBD1 matches at 7 bases. J was trimmed by 5 bases and V by 4 bases; bases with no gene match: 14. The CDR3 is made up of 16 amino acids. Germline CDR1 reads LGHNA; CDR2 reads YSLEER. The CDR3 DNA reads as TGCGCCAGCAGCCCAGGACCCCTCGGACAGGTTGACGAGCAGTACTTC. The encoded protein is CASSPGPLGQVDEQYF.

The V gene is TRBV11-3, the J gene TRBJ2-1, with 13 positions matching TRBD2. Germline lookup yields CDR1 SGHNT and CDR2 YENEEA. This CDR3 comprises 15 residues. The V and J ends lost 5 bases and 5 bases, in that order; junction bases with no gene match: 3. The DNA for the CDR3 is TGTGCCAGCAGCCCGGGACTAGCGGGGCACAATGAGCAGTTCTTC. Amino acid sequence: CASSPGLAGHNEQFF.

The rearrangement joins TRBV29-1 to TRBJ1-2, with 10 bases matching TRBD1. CDR1 and CDR2 from the germline V gene are SQVTM and ANQGSEA. The CDR3 length is 16 residues. V gave up 4 bases and J gave up 1 base; unmatched junction bases: 9. The chain's CDR3 is CSVVAGTGAINYGYTF. In DNA, the CDR3 is TGCAGCGTTGTGGCCGGGACAGGGGCCATTAACTATGGCTACACCTTC.